This T cell receptor beta chain was profiled in a study of blood T cell repertoires in COVID-19. Study background: Whether acute or convalescent, the COVID-19 samples came from the United States, Italy and Spain. The cDNA or gDNA used as material had been derived from T cells, B-cell-depleted T cells, or PBMCs.

In the study's own analysis: Nucleated cell number was recorded as an estimate derived from reference gene primer amplification. Generated by immunoSEQ multiplex PCR, the TCRdb table keeps only in-frame clones and is missing some. V and J calls and clone size follow that table, whereas D and trimming were derived from the DNA. Among roughly 26,000 clones listed, around 61% were seen once. This sequence was found in a man aged 60-69 years with active or convalescent COVID-19. Sequencing input: peripheral blood.

The CDR3 coding sequence is TGTGCCAGCAGTCCACTGCAGGGGATTGGTTCACCCCTCCACTTT. Translation: CASSPLQGIGSPLHF. V is TRBV6-5 and J is TRBJ1-6; weak D call: TRBD1 (6 bases). With 5 bases removed from V and 9 bases from J, the gap between germline ends came to 17 bases. The CDR3 loop spans 15 amino acids. In germline, CDR1 is MNHEY, CDR2 SVGAGI.